Sequencing of this T cell receptor beta chain was carried out in a study of shared clonotypes between healthy human individuals. Overall study findings and caveats: The diversity represented, both genetic and in exposure history, was limited by few donors.

CDR1 and CDR2 from the germline V gene are SNHLY and FYNNEI. This CDR3 has 12 residues. Only in-frame clones appear in the TCRdb table, and some are missing; sequencing was by immunoSEQ multiplex PCR. The repertoire has roughly 300,000 clones, around 79% of them found once; the top ten carry more than 9%. Remarks on this clone: Its antigen is not known.

The receptor comes from a man under 40 in good health. The sample comprised memory CD4+ T cells sorted from blood. Subset described: CD45RA-negative fraction. The gene calls are TRBV2 and TRBJ2-5, with D possibly called TRBD1 or TRBD2 (5 bases each). Here the CDR3 reads CAGGIRQETQYF. In DNA form, the CDR3 reads TGTGCTGGGGGAATACGCCAAGAGACCCAGTACTTC.